The 17 T cell receptor beta chains given below trace back to one sample, sequenced in a study of T cell changes during pregnancy in multiple sclerosis. Some clones are missing from TCRdb's copy, which holds only in-frame ones; the method was immunoSEQ multiplex PCR. The table has tens of thousands of clones, about 90% seen once; the top ten hold approximately 0.41%. The sample here was CD4+ T cells from peripheral blood mononuclear cells, taken before pregnancy. The receptors were sampled from a female donor with multiple sclerosis, enrolled in a pregnancy study.

This clone has a handful of counts. V and J are TRBV30 and TRBJ1-5; TRBD1 might be the D (5 bases). This CDR3 is built from 15 residues. The V end lost 3 bases, the J end lost 5 bases, and 17 bases lay between the germline ends. CDR1 is GTSNPN and CDR2 is SVGIG in the germline V gene (reference sequence). Here the CDR3 reads CAWSTYGGVDQPQHF. CDR3 DNA: TGTGCCTGGAGCACCTATGGGGGGGTAGATCAGCCCCAGCATTTT. Looking up the rest from reference TRBV30 and TRBJ1-5 gives the full variable domain: SQTIHQWPATLVQPVGSPLSLECTVEGTSNPNLYWYRQAAGRGLQLLFYSVGIGQISSEVPQNLSASRPQDRQFILSSKKLLLSDSGFYLCAWSTYGGVDQPQHFGDGTRLSIL.

V and J are TRBV19 and TRBJ2-5; 9 nucleotides align to TRBD1. The length of the CDR3 is 16 residues. The V gene's germline CDR1 is LNHDA and CDR2 SQIVND (reference sequence). V trimming: 1 base; J trimming: 4 bases; junction bases outside the gene matches: 7. Written as DNA, the CDR3 is TGTGCCAGTAGTATAGTTGGTACGGGACAGGGAGAGACCCAGTACTTC. Translation gives CASSIVGTGQGETQYF.

The rearrangement uses TRBV7-9 and TRBJ2-7; 9 nucleotides line up with TRBD2. V was clipped by 1 base and J by 0 bases; unmatched bases: 1. There are 15 residues in the CDR3. Germline V gene sequence: CDR1 SEHNR, CDR2 FQNEAQ (reference sequence). CDR3 protein: CASSLERGASYEQYF. The DNA of the CDR3 is TGTGCCAGCAGCTTAGAGCGGGGGGCCTCCTACGAGCAGTACTTC.

The gene calls are TRBV9 and TRBJ1-3, with 7 bases that match TRBD1. The V and J ends lost 4 bases and 4 bases, in that order; junction bases with no gene match: 11. CDR3 size: 16 residues. Germline-derived CDR1 and CDR2 are SGDLS and YYNGEE. For the CDR3, the DNA is TGTGCCAGCAGCACAGAAGACAGGGCGGGAGGAAACACCATATATTTT. Encoded protein: CASSTEDRAGGNTIYF.

This clone was observed a few times. The V gene is TRBV29-1, the J gene TRBJ2-1; TRBD1 aligns across 11 bases. The ends lost 7 bases at V and 15 bases at J; junction bases unmatched: 20. The CDR3 is 15 residues long. The germline gives CDR1 SQVTM, CDR2 ANQGSEA. Here the CDR3 reads CSAREGQGVQRDLFF. The CDR3 nucleotides read TGCAGCGCTCGCGAGGGACAGGGGGTTCAGCGGGATTTGTTCTTC.

The chain uses TRBV19 and TRBJ1-1; 9 nucleotides align to TRBD1. Germline CDR1 LNHDA, CDR2 SQIVND (reference sequence). J lost 2 bases, V lost 2 bases, and 3 bases had no gene match. The CDR3 spans 15 residues. In nucleotides, the CDR3 is TGTGCCAGTAGTATACCGGACAGGGGAAACACTGAAGCTTTCTTT. Translating it yields CASSIPDRGNTEAFF.

The chain links TRBV28 to TRBJ1-2; perhaps TRBD1 as D (6 bases). Looked up from germline, CDR1 is MDHEN and CDR2 is SYDVKM. The CDR3 is 13 amino acids. V shed 2 bases and J shed 5 bases, with 9 bases lying between them. The CDR3 DNA reads as TGTGCCAGCAGTTTAACAGGGCCTTATGGCTACACCTTC. Its protein is CASSLTGPYGYTF.

This clone was observed a few times. The junction shows a germline mismatch at one end, possibly a read error. The chain links TRBV11-2 to TRBJ1-2; D gene uncertain. The germline V gene has CDR1 SGHAT and CDR2 FQNNGV. CDR3 length equals 11 residues. CDR3 amino acids: CASSWRQWASF. CDR3 DNA sequence: TGTGCCAGCAGCTGGCGACAATGGGCCTCCTTC.

This chain links TRBV5-1 with TRBJ1-1; a weak D match, TRBD1 (5 bases). The CDR3 is 14 residues long. Between the trimmed V and J ends, which lost 2 bases and 1 base, there was a span of 9 bases. CDR1 and CDR2 (germline): SGHRS, YFSETQ. The CDR3 nucleotides read TGCGCCAGCAGCTTAACCAGGGCGAACACTGAAGCTTTCTTT. This codes for CASSLTRANTEAFF.

The J gene is TRBJ1-1, the V gene TRBV7-8; 8 bases align to TRBD1. This CDR3 comprises 17 residues. Per the germline V gene, CDR1 is SGHVS and CDR2 is FQNEAQ. V shed 3 bases and J 5 bases; nucleotides not matched to a gene: 14. CDR3 coding DNA: TGTGCCAGCAGCTTCCGACCCGTGACAGGGGCAAGGACTGAAGCTTTCTTT. Protein sequence: CASSFRPVTGARTEAFF.

This clone is a singleton in its sample. The chain recombines TRBV5-4 with TRBJ2-7; TRBD1 matches at 7 bases. Germline CDR1 is SGHNT and CDR2 is YYREEE (reference sequence). This CDR3 has 15 amino acids. After removal of 4 bases from V and 0 bases from J, the junction contained 7 bases not matched to a gene. Here the CDR3 reads CASSPGTASSYEQYF. Here the CDR3 DNA reads TGTGCCAGCAGCCCCGGGACAGCAAGCTCCTACGAGCAGTACTTC.

The V and J genes are TRBV28 and TRBJ2-5; TRBD2 matches 7 bases. The CDR3 length is 11 residues. Germline CDR1 and CDR2: MDHEN and SYDVKM. The V gene end was trimmed by 8 bases and the J gene end by 5 bases; junction bases not matched to a gene: 2. CDR3 bases: TGTGCCAGCTGGGGGGGGGAGACCCAGTACTTC. Its protein product is CASWGGETQYF.

The chain combines TRBV15 with TRBJ2-3; D perhaps matches TRBD1 (5 bases). CDR3 length equals 14 residues. V was pared by 1 base and J by 2 bases, with 7 bases between. CDR1 is LNHNV and CDR2 is YYDKDF in the germline V gene (reference sequence). The CDR3 nucleotides read TGTGCCACCAGCAGAGGGGGCAACACAGATACGCAGTATTTT. Its translation: CATSRGGNTDTQYF.

The chain links TRBV14 to TRBJ2-1; TRBD2 matches 15 bases. The V segment lost 4 bases and the J segment 0 bases; nucleotides outside the gene matches: 10. Germline CDR1 SGHDN, CDR2 FVKESK. The CDR3 has 20 residues. The DNA for the CDR3 is TGTGCCAGCAGCCGATTACTGGGACTAGCGGGGGGAAACTCCTACAATGAGCAGTTCTTC. Translated: CASSRLLGLAGGNSYNEQFF.

V and J are TRBV30 and TRBJ2-2, with TRBD2 matching 14 bases. This CDR3 spans 14 amino acids. Per germline, CDR1 GTSNPN and CDR2 SVGIG (reference sequence). The V segment lost 5 bases and the J segment 7 bases; nucleotides outside the gene matches: 3. CDR3 DNA: TGTGCCTGGCGACTAGCGGGAGGGAACGGGGAGCTGTTTTTT. Residues: CAWRLAGGNGELFF.

The chain is built from TRBV18 and TRBJ1-6, with D unclear. Germline V gives CDR1 KGHSH, CDR2 LQKENI. This CDR3 contains 16 residues. V was pared by 2 bases and J by 0 bases, with 8 bases between. The CDR3 region has the DNA TGTGCCAGCTCACCAACCGCCAGCTCCTATAATTCACCCCTCCACTTT. It yields the protein CASSPTASSYNSPLHF.

The V gene is TRBV5-6, the J gene TRBJ2-7, with D maybe TRBD1 (5 bases). Per the germline V gene, CDR1 is SGHDT and CDR2 is YYEEEE. The CDR3 is 16 residues long. Trimming left V 0 bases short and J 6 bases short, with 19 bases between. This chain's CDR3 is CASSLGKGLPSGEQYF. Written as DNA, the CDR3 is TGTGCCAGCAGCTTGGGGAAGGGGTTACCGTCGGGCGAGCAGTACTTC.